The sequence of this T cell receptor (beta chain) was determined in a study of blood T cell repertoires in COVID-19. The wider study: The United States, Italy and Spain provided the acute and convalescent COVID-19 samples. PBMCs, B-cell-depleted T cells, or T cells provided the cDNA or gDNA that made up the material.

This clone came up once. Original handling: Nucleated cell number was recorded as an estimate derived from reference gene primer amplification. TCRdb's table, derived via immunoSEQ multiplex PCR, lists solely in-frame clones and lacks some. V and J calls plus clone size are reproduced from that table; the DNA served to infer D and trimming. Counted here are about 130,000 clones, roughly three quarters occurring once; the ten biggest clones make up roughly 20%. The receptor comes from an elderly man with acute or convalescent COVID-19. Sequencing was carried out using peripheral blood.

The CDR3 is CAWTVGGSGANVLTF. As DNA, the CDR3 is TGTGCCTGGACCGTGGGGGGGTCTGGGGCCAACGTCCTGACTTTC. This chain uses TRBV30 with TRBJ2-6; 7 nucleotides match TRBD2. J lost 1 base, V lost 4 bases, and 4 bases had no gene match. Germline CDR1 GTSNPN, CDR2 SVGIG (reference sequence). The CDR3 is 15 amino acids. Based on the CDR3 plus reference TRBV30 and TRBJ2-6, the full variable domain is SQTIHQWPATLVQPVGSPLSLECTVEGTSNPNLYWYRQAAGRGLQLLFYSVGIGQISSEVPQNLSASRPQDRQFILSSKKLLLSDSGFYLCAWTVGGSGANVLTFGAGSRLTVL.